This is a list of T cell receptor beta chains from one sample in a study of blood T cell repertoires in COVID-19. Profiling relied on immunoSEQ multiplex PCR, and the TCRdb table lists in-frame clones only, not all of them. This repertoire shows about 110,000 clones, less than 85% found once; its top ten account for 13% to 15%. The sample was peripheral blood. These TCRs come from a woman aged 60-75 years with acute or convalescent COVID-19. The CDR3 runs from the conserved cysteine through the conserved F or W. The D gene is left open where the match is weak. Rows give clone size only sometimes, using once, few, many, or a class for an expanded clone.

J gene,clone size,V gene,D gene,CDR3 DNA,CDR3 protein
TRBJ2-5,-,TRBV2,-,TGTGCCAGCAGCCTAGGGGATGAGACCCAGTACTTC,CASSLGDETQYF
TRBJ2-5,-,TRBV5-1,TRBD2,TGCGCCAGCGGTAGCGGGACTAGCGTTCAAGAGACCCAGTACTTC,CASGSGTSVQETQYF
TRBJ1-2,-,TRBV14,-,TGTGCCAGCAGCCAAGCGGGAGGTTATGGCTACACCTTC,CASSQAGGYGYTF
TRBJ1-3,-,TRBV19,-,TGTGCCAGTAGTATACCCCGACACTCTGGAAACACCATATATTTT,CASSIPRHSGNTIYF
TRBJ1-4,-,TRBV7-9,-,TGTGCCAGCAGCCCAGGGGCAGGCTCAGAGGAAAAACTGTTTTTT,CASSPGAGSEEKLFF
TRBJ2-2,-,TRBV5-1,TRBD2,TGCGCCAGCGTCCCCGGGGGGGGCACCGGGGAGCTGTTTTTT,CASVPGGGTGELFF
TRBJ2-3,-,TRBV5-1,-,TGCGCCAGCAGCACACCAGGGACAGATACGCAGTATTTT,CASSTPGTDTQYF
TRBJ1-4,-,TRBV5-1,-,TGCGCCAGCAGTGCCGGGGGGACGAATAATGAAAAACTGTTTTTT,CASSAGGTNNEKLFF
TRBJ2-7,-,TRBV5-4,TRBD2,TGTGCCAGCAGCTTGGAAGCTAGCGGGAGGGACGAGCAGTACTTC,CASSLEASGRDEQYF
TRBJ2-7,-,TRBV18,TRBD2,TGTGCCAGCTCACCGGGACTAGCGGGAGTTTCCTACGAGCAGTACTTC,CASSPGLAGVSYEQYF
TRBJ2-3,-,TRBV7-2,-,TGTGCCAGCAGCTTAAGGAGGGACACAGATACGCAGTATTTT,CASSLRRDTDTQYF
TRBJ1-3,-,TRBV5-1,TRBD1,TGCGCCAGCAGATTGACAGGGATCGGAAACACCATATATTTT,CASRLTGIGNTIYF
TRBJ1-1,-,TRBV5-6,-,TGTGCCAGCAGCTTTCGCAGACAGTCTCCTGAAGCTTTCTTT,CASSFRRQSPEAFF
TRBJ1-6,-,TRBV2,TRBD1,TGTGCCAGCAGTATAGACAGGGGGCATTCACCCCTCCACTTT,CASSIDRGHSPLHF
TRBJ2-3,-,TRBV3-1/TRBV3-2,-,TGTGCCAGCAGCCAAGATCTCGGTCCCCCGCGGGATACGCAGTATTTT,CASSQDLGPPRDTQYF
TRBJ2-3,-,TRBV2,-,TGTGCCAGCAGTGAAGCCTTCCGGGGAGATACGCAGTATTTT,CASSEAFRGDTQYF
TRBJ1-5,-,TRBV2,-,TGTGCCAGCAGTGGTTCAAATCAGCCCCAGCATTTT,CASSGSNQPQHF
TRBJ1-1,-,TRBV5-5,-,TGTGCCAGCAGTCCCTTCCGGACAGCCGACACTGAAGCTTTCTTT,CASSPFRTADTEAFF
TRBJ1-2,once,TRBV18,-,TGTGCCAGCTCGTCGGACAGTAACTATGGCTACACCTTC,CASSSDSNYGYTF
TRBJ1-5,-,TRBV2,TRBD1,TGTGCCAGCAGTGTAGACAGGGTGCAGAATCAGCCCCAGCATTTT,CASSVDRVQNQPQHF